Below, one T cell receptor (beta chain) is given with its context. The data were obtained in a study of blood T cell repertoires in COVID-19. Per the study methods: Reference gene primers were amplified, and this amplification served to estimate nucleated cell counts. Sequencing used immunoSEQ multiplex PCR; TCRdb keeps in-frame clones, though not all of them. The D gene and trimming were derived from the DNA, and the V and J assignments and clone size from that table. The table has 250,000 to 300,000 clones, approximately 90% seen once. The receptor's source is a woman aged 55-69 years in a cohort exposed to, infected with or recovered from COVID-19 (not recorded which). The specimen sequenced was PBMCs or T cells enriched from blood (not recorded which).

The CDR3 is CASSSLSVAGELFF. The DNA of the CDR3 is TGTGCCAGCAGTTCTCTTAGTGTCGCCGGGGAGCTGTTTTTT. The chain uses TRBV27 and TRBJ2-2; D unresolved. In germline, CDR1 is MNHEY, CDR2 SMNVEV (reference sequence). V was shortened by 4 bases and J by 6 bases, with 12 bases between the two germline ends. This CDR3 is 14 amino acids long.